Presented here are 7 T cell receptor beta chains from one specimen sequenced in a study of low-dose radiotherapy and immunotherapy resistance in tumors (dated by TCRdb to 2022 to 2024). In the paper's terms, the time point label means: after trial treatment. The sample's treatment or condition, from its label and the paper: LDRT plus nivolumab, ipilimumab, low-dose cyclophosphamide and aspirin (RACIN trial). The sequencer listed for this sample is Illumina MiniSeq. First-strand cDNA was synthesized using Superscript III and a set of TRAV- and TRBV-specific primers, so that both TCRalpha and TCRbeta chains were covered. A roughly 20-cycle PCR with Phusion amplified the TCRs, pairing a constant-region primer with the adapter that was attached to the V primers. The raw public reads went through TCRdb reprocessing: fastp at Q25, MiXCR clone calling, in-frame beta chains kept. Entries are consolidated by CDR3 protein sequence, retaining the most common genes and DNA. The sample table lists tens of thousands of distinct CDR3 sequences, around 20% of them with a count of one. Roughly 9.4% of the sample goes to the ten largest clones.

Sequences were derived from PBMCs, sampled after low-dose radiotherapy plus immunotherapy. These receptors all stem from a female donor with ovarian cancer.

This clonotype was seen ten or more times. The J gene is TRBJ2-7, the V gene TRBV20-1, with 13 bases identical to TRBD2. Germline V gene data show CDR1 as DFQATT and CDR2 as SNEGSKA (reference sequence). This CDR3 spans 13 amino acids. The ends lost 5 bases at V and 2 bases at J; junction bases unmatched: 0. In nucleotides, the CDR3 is TGCAGTGCTGGGACTAGCGGGGCCTACGAGCAGTACTTC. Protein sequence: CSAGTSGAYEQYF.

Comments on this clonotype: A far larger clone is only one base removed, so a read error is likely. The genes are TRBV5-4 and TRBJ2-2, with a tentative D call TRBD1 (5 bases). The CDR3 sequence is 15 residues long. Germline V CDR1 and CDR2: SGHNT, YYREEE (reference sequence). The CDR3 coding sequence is TGCGCCAGCAGCAGGGCTTGCTCGAACACCGGGGAGCTGTTTTTT. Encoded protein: CASSRACSNTGELFF.

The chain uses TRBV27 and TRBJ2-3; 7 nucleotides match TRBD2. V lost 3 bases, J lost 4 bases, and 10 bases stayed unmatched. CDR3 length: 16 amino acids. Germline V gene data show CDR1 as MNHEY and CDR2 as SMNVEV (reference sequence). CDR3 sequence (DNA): TGTGCCAGCAGTTTTTGGACGGGAGGAGGTGCAGATACGCAGTATTTT. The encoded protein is CASSFWTGGGADTQYF.

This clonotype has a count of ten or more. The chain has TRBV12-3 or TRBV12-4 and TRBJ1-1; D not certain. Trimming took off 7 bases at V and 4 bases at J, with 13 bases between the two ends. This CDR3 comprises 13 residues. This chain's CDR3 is CASTFKAGTEAFF. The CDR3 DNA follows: TGTGCCAGCACTTTTAAGGCTGGCACTGAAGCTTTCTTT.

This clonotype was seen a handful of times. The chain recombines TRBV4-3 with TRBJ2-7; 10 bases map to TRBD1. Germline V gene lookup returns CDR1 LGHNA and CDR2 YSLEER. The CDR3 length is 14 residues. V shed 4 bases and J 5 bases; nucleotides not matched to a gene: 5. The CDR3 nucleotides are TGCGCCAGCAGCCGAGACAGGGGGCTCCACGAGCAGTACTTC. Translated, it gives CASSRDRGLHEQYF.

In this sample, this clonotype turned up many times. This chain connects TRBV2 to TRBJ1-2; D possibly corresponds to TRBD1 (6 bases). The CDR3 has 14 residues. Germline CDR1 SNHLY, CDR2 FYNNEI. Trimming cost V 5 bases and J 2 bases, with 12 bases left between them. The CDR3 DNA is TGTGCCAGCAGTCTACAGGGAGGGAACTATGGCTACACCTTC. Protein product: CASSLQGGNYGYTF.

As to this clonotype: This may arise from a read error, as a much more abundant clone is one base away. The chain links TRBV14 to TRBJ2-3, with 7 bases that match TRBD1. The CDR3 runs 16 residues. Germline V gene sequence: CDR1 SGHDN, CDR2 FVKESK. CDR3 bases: TGTGCCAGCAGCACCTTACAGGGGCGCGGCACAGATACGCGGTATTTT. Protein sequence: CASSTLQGRGTDTRYF.